This record looks at one TCR beta chain sequence and its context. This sample was taken from a study of blood T cell repertoires in COVID-19. Overall study: Sites in the United States, Italy and Spain provided acute and convalescent COVID-19 samples. PBMCs, B-cell-depleted T cells, or T cells were the source of the cDNA or gDNA that made up the material.

This CDR3 is 15 amino acids long. Between the trimmed V and J ends, which lost 4 bases and 1 base, there was a span of 11 bases. Germline CDR1 and CDR2: SGDLS and YYNGEE. Original processing notes: From reference gene primer amplification, estimates of nucleated cell counts were derived. Sequencing used immunoSEQ multiplex PCR; TCRdb keeps in-frame clones, though not all of them. V and J calls and clone size are as listed in that table; D and trimming were resolved from the DNA. The table lists over 200,000 clones, over 80% of them singletons. The chain combines TRBV9 with TRBJ2-2; tentative D call: TRBD2 (6 bases). The material sequenced was peripheral blood. This receptor was obtained from a woman between 65 and 79 years old with active or convalescent COVID-19. CDR3 sequence (DNA): TGTGCCAGCAGCCCCCGGCGGGGGAACACCGGGGAGCTGTTTTTT. Its translation is CASSPRRGNTGELFF.